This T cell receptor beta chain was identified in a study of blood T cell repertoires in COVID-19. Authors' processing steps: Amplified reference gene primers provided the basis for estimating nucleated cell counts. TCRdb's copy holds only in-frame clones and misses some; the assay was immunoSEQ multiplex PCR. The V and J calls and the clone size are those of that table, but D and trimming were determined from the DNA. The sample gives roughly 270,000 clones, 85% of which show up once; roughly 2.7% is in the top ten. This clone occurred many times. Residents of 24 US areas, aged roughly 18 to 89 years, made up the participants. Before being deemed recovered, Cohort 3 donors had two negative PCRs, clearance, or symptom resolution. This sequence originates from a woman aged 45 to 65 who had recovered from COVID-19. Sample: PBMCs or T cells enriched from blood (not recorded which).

CDR3 coding DNA: TGTGCCACCAGCAGAGATGAGACAGATACGCAGTATTTT. It specifies CATSRDETDTQYF. The chain recombines TRBV15 with TRBJ2-3; D is undetermined. The V end was cut by 0 bases, the J end by 3 bases, with 4 bases between. The CDR3 covers 13 residues. From germline, CDR1 is LNHNV and CDR2 YYDKDF (reference sequence).